The entry below describes one T cell receptor (beta chain). Sequencing was performed with immunoSEQ multiplex PCR; in TCRdb, only in-frame clones are kept and a portion is missing. The sample yields over 15,000 clones, about nine tenths seen once. V lost 4 bases to trimming and J lost 4 bases, with 17 bases between them. CDR3 length equals 15 residues. The germline V gene has CDR1 SGHRS and CDR2 YFSETQ. The source of the sample is a study of PD-L1 blockade in urothelial cancer. Documented time point: pretreatment peripheral blood. The chain links TRBV5-1 to TRBJ2-5; TRBD2 is a possible D gene (5 bases). The sequences come from PBMCs, collected around atezolizumab (anti-PD-L1) treatment. The clonotype comes from an older man with urothelial cancer. CDR3 coding DNA: TGCGCCAGCAGCAAGGACTCGACTGGTCGAGAGACCCAGTACTTC. It specifies CASSKDSTGRETQYF.